This record covers a single T cell receptor (beta chain). The antigen is undetermined. Each of the donors was a healthy bone marrow donor. This sample stems from a study of cytomegalovirus exposure and HLA in healthy donors. Findings of the study overall: Rarity characterized most TCR sequences, yet some public TCRs appeared in many donors. Across donors, presence/absence analyses took sequencing depth to be roughly uniform.

PCR primers comprised 60 Vbeta and 13 Jbeta primers. Authors' methods: Some 10 million of 80 million or so unique TCR beta chains were shared, per a later count. Some clones are missing from TCRdb's copy, which holds only in-frame ones; the method was immunoSEQ multiplex PCR. V and J calls and clone size are as listed in that table; D and trimming were resolved from the DNA. The sample includes some 140,000 clones, approximately 61% seen only once; the top ten take around 1.6%. The CDR3 runs to 14 residues. CDR1 is SGHNT and CDR2 is YYREEE in the germline V gene (reference sequence). V lost 3 bases and J lost 1, with 8 bases in between.

The material sequenced was PBMCs. The V and J genes are TRBV5-4 and TRBJ1-3; possible D gene TRBD1, 6 bases. This receptor was identified in a human donor in good health. The CDR3 coding sequence is TGTGCCAGCAGCTCAGGACAGTCTGGAAACACCATATATTTT. The encoded protein is CASSSGQSGNTIYF.